These T cell receptor beta chains were read from a single sample in a study of blood T cell repertoires in COVID-19. Assay used: immunoSEQ multiplex PCR; TCRdb lists only in-frame clones, some missing. The sample lists about 180,000 clones; 82% were seen once. Sequencing used peripheral blood. The origin of the receptors is a woman of 80 years or more with active or convalescent COVID-19. Each CDR3 is given without its conserved first and last residue. The order of the fields is V gene, J gene, CDR3 protein.

V: TRBV4-1
J: TRBJ1-5
CDR3: ASSQDNDQPQH

V: TRBV5-4
J: TRBJ2-5
CDR3: ASSYLTGGPETQY

V: TRBV6-6
J: TRBJ1-2
CDR3: ASRATGDGYGYT

V: TRBV6-5
J: TRBJ2-7
CDR3: ASRVAAMYEQY

V: TRBV9
J: TRBJ2-1
CDR3: ASSQGRSVSYNEQF

V: TRBV2
J: TRBJ2-3
CDR3: ASSKGLAGRDTQY

V: TRBV3-1/TRBV3-2
J: TRBJ2-1
CDR3: ASSQNHVAASYNEQF

V: TRBV7-7
J: TRBJ1-4
CDR3: ASSPWQGTNEKLF

V: TRBV4-2
J: TRBJ1-2
CDR3: ASSQEDRYGYT

V: TRBV28
J: TRBJ2-7
CDR3: ASSLVGLGGNRQSSYEQY

V: TRBV18
J: TRBJ2-1
CDR3: ASGQSTDNEQF

V: TRBV5-4
J: TRBJ1-1
CDR3: ASSYPGFQNTEAF

V: TRBV7-2
J: TRBJ2-7
CDR3: ASSFPSGAYEQY

V: TRBV10-3
J: TRBJ2-5
CDR3: AIGWVGGGETQY

V: TRBV19
J: TRBJ1-2
CDR3: ASSIWQDVNYGYT

V: TRBV5-1
J: TRBJ2-2
CDR3: ASSPRTGGKGWELF

V: TRBV5-1
J: TRBJ2-2
CDR3: ASSPSAPGGRELF

V: TRBV5-1
J: TRBJ1-2
CDR3: ARETGTVLYGYT

V: TRBV18
J: TRBJ1-1
CDR3: ASSPPETGEAF

V: TRBV11-3
J: TRBJ2-5
CDR3: ASSPTGETQY

V: TRBV5-4
J: TRBJ1-3
CDR3: ASSGGGQGPGNTIY

V: TRBV30
J: TRBJ2-4
CDR3: AWSEALGANIQY

V: TRBV28
J: TRBJ2-3
CDR3: ASSNYGGRADTQY

V: TRBV28
J: TRBJ2-3
CDR3: ASSLLSLSHTQY

V: TRBV18
J: TRBJ1-1
CDR3: ASSLKGRGTEAF

V: TRBV25-1
J: TRBJ2-5
CDR3: ASSEYGRDGETQY

V: TRBV7-9
J: TRBJ1-2
CDR3: ASNKPYGQGANGYT

V: TRBV4-2
J: TRBJ2-2
CDR3: ASSQETSGSYTGELF

V: TRBV24-1
J: TRBJ2-5
CDR3: ATSSDQETQY

V: TRBV6-5
J: TRBJ1-6
CDR3: AGQGALNSPLH

V: TRBV27
J: TRBJ2-3
CDR3: ASSPQVASLADTQY

V: TRBV23-1
J: TRBJ2-1
CDR3: ASTEPERPAGPDNEQF